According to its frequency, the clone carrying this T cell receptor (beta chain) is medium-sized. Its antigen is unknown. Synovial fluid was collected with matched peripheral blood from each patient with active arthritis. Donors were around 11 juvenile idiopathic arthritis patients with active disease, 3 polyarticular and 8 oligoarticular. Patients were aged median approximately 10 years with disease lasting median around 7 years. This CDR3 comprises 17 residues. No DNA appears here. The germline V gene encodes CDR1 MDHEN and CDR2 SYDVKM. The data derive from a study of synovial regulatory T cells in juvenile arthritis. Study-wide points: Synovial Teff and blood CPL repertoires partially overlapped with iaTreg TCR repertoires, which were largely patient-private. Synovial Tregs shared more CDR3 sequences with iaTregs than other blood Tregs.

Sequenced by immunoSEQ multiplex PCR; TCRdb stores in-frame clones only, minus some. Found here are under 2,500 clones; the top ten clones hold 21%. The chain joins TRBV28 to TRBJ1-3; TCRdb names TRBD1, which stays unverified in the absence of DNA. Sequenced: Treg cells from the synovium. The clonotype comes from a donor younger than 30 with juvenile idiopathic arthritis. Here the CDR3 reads CASSNSGFLGSGNTIYF. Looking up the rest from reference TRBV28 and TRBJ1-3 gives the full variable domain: DVKVTQSSRYLVKRTGEKVFLECVQDMDHENMFWYRQDPGLGLRLIYFSYDVKMKEKGDIPEGYSVSREKKERFSLILESASTNQTSMYLCASSNSGFLGSGNTIYFGEGSWLTVV.